These T cell receptor beta chains were read from a single sample in a study of human T cells and chemical hapten exposure. A single record per CDR3 protein comes from TCRdb applying MiXCR to the 5' RACE reads. The data hold approximately 150,000 distinct CDR3 sequences, with 4.1% observed a single time. These receptors were taken from a female donor in good health. Each CDR3 is given with its conserved first and last residue. A D gene is named only where the DNA matches it firmly. Size tells how often a clone was seen (once, few, many) or the class of an expanded clone, and some rows leave it out.

-	TRBV6-1	many	TRBJ1-4	CASSEGGRREKLFF
TRBD2	TRBV9	many	TRBJ2-3	CASSVATRGGHNTQYF
-	TRBV7-9	few	TRBJ2-6	CASRGGPRSGANVLTF
TRBD1	TRBV2	many	TRBJ2-1	CASSEVRQGRNEQFF
-	TRBV7-2	many	TRBJ2-1	CASSLDVPHQFF
-	TRBV4-2	many	TRBJ1-2	CASSQGFGMEGYGYTF
-	TRBV28	many	TRBJ2-3	CASSTGTDTQYF
-	TRBV20-1	many	TRBJ1-4	CSARGGPLNEKLFF
-	TRBV28	many	TRBJ2-1	CASTGGLDNEQFF
-	TRBV9	many	TRBJ1-2	CASSVGRRVGGYTF
-	TRBV6-5	many	TRBJ2-3	CASSQRSPVDTQYF
TRBD2	TRBV11-2	many	TRBJ2-3	CASSESGGAVTDTQYF
-	TRBV6-5	-	TRBJ2-7	CASSYSGGASYEQYF
-	TRBV12-3/TRBV12-4	few	TRBJ2-1	CASSRPGYEQFF
-	TRBV9	many	TRBJ2-1	CASSVGPERFYNEQFF
-	TRBV19	few	TRBJ2-3	CASSMAGSTDTQYF
-	TRBV15	-	TRBJ2-1	CATSRGGFPSNEQFF
TRBD1	TRBV4-3	many	TRBJ1-5	CAREPETGGGQPQHF
TRBD1	TRBV28	many	TRBJ1-6	CASSPPTGDYSPLHF
TRBD2	TRBV24-1	many	TRBJ2-3	CATSRVAGLTDTQYF
-	TRBV20-1	many	TRBJ1-4	CSAERRGVEKLFF
TRBD1	TRBV12-3/TRBV12-4	many	TRBJ1-5	CASTRSQGDQPQHF
-	TRBV7-2	many	TRBJ2-5	CASSLGREIQYF
TRBD1	TRBV7-9	many	TRBJ2-1	CASSQATGASYNEQFF
-	TRBV3-1	few	TRBJ2-2	CASSQGGSNGELFF
TRBD2	TRBV20-1	many	TRBJ2-7	CSANPSGGVYEQYF
-	TRBV28	many	TRBJ2-3	CASSLDSTDTQYF
-	TRBV5-4	many	TRBJ1-5	CASSLVRGNQPQHF
-	TRBV30	many	TRBJ1-5	CAWKIASGPTAPPLHSNQPQHF
TRBD2	TRBV20-1	many	TRBJ2-1	CSAGGGTTENEQFF
-	TRBV20-1	many	TRBJ1-6	CSAGRGSSVSPLHF
TRBD2	TRBV27	many	TRBJ2-1	CASSAGGPGDEQFF
-	TRBV4-3	many	TRBJ1-1	CASSQEALNTEAFF
TRBD1	TRBV7-2	few	TRBJ2-3	CASSFRTGSTDTQYF
-	TRBV19	many	TRBJ1-5	CASSIRQNSNQPQHF
-	TRBV4-1	many	TRBJ1-2	CASSQDWVAYGYTF
TRBD1	TRBV27	many	TRBJ1-2	CASGPLGMGTGAYGYTF
-	TRBV12-3/TRBV12-4	many	TRBJ1-1	CASSSPQGWATEAFF
TRBD2	TRBV5-1	many	TRBJ2-1	CASSLLGGYRNEQFF
TRBD2	TRBV3-1	many	TRBJ2-5	CASSQVGSGEETQYF
-	TRBV2	many	TRBJ2-7	CASTSLRADEYEQYF
-	TRBV3-1	few	TRBJ2-2	CASSQEGWANTGELFF
-	TRBV20-1	many	TRBJ1-5	CSAKRGGRNQPQHF
-	TRBV6-1	-	TRBJ2-1	CASSEGSEQFF
TRBD2	TRBV9	few	TRBJ2-1	CASSVPAGEGYNEQFF